This paragraph reports one T cell receptor (beta chain). This record comes from a study of shared clonotypes between healthy human individuals. Clones were read by immunoSEQ multiplex PCR, and TCRdb kept only the in-frame ones, dropping some. The sample contains 2 million or so clones, roughly 94% of which appear only once. The V end was cut by 3 bases, the J end by 2 bases, with 14 bases between. CDR3 length equals 15 residues. Germline-derived CDR1 and CDR2 are SGHNT and YYREEE (reference sequence). Sequenced material: naive CD4+ T cells sorted from blood. Subset of the sample: CD45RA+ positively selected. This sequence was found in a man aged 18 to 29 in good health. J is TRBJ2-5 and V is TRBV5-4; the D gene could be TRBD1 or TRBD2 (7 bases each). CDR3 in DNA: TGTGCCAGCAGCTCACAGGGGAGGGGACAAGAGACCCAGTACTTC. Translating gives CASSSQGRGQETQYF.